One T cell receptor (beta chain) is described in this entry. Its cognate antigen is unknown. Data came from immunoSEQ multiplex PCR; TCRdb stores just in-frame clones and leaves some out. This sample has millions of clones, with over 85% found just once. Naive CD8 isolation took CD45RO-negative cells positively selected for CCR7 and excluded terminally differentiated effector memory CD45RA+ cells. These data are taken from a study of shared clonotypes between healthy human individuals. Study information: Every donor yielded three CD4 naive, three CD4 memory, two CD8 naive and one CD8 memory plate. Findings of the study overall: The expectation was that sequencing depth would affect clonotype sharing among donors. Four donors held about 5.1% of naive CD4 clonotypes in common.

Trimming removed 1 base at V and 0 bases at J, with 10 bases between. Germline V CDR1 and CDR2: SGHAT, FQNNGV. The CDR3 runs to 15 residues. This receptor was obtained from a man aged 18-30 years in good health. The sequencing input was naive CD8+ T cells sorted from blood. V gene TRBV11-2 combines with J gene TRBJ2-7; D not certain. In DNA, the CDR3 is TGTGCCAGCAGCTTAGCGGGCGGCTTCTCCTACGAGCAGTACTTC. It is translated as CASSLAGGFSYEQYF.